This T cell receptor (beta chain) was recorded in a study of blood T cells in healthy people across ages. Study overall: Every two T cells gave about one barcoded beta molecule via template switching.

There are a few counts of this clonotype. Primed by a sample-barcoded 5' primer and a J-beta primer mix, a second PCR proceeded for about 7 to 11 cycles. TCRdb re-called the 5' RACE reads through MiXCR, storing one row per CDR3 protein. The table shows about 1.5 million distinct CDR3 sequences, with approximately 43% occurring only once. The V gene's germline CDR1 is SGHTA and CDR2 FQGNSA. Trimming shortened V by 2 bases and J by 4 bases, and 14 bases separated the two germline ends. This CDR3 is 16 amino acids long. The source material was blood. This TCR was sampled from a woman younger than 30 in good health. This chain links TRBV7-2 with TRBJ1-4; a weak D match, TRBD1 (6 bases). The CDR3 DNA reads TGTGCCAGCAGCTTAAGGGGGGGACCGATTAATGAAAAACTGTTTTTT. Protein product: CASSLRGGPINEKLFF.